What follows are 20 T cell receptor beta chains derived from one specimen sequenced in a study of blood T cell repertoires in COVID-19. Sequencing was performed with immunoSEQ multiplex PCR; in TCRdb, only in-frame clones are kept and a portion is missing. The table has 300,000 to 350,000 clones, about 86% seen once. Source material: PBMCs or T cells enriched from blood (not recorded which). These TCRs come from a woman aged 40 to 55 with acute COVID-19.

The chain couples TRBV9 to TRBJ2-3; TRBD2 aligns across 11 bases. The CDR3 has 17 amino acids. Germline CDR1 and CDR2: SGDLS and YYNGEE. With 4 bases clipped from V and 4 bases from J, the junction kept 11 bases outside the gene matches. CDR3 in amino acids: CASSSRLAGPGADTQYF. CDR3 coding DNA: TGTGCCAGCAGCTCCCGACTAGCGGGGCCAGGAGCAGATACGCAGTATTTT.

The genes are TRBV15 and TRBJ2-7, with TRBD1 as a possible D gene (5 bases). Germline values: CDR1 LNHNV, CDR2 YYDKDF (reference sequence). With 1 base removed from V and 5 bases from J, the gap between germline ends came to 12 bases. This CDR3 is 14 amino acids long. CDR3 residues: CATSRVKGSNEQYF. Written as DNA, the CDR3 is TGTGCCACCAGCAGAGTTAAGGGGTCCAACGAGCAGTACTTC.

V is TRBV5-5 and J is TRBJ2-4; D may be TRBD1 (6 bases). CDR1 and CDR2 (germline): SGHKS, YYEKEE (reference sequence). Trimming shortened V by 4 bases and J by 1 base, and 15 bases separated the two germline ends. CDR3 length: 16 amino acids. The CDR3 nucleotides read TGTGCCAGCAGCGCGGCGGGCACAGGGGCCAAAAACATTCAGTACTTC. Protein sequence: CASSAAGTGAKNIQYF.

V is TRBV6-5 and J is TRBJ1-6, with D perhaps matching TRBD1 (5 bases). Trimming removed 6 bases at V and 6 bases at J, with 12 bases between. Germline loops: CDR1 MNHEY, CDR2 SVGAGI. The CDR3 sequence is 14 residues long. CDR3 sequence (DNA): TGTGCCAGCAGCCCACTGCAGGGTAATTCACCCCTCCACTTT. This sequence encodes CASSPLQGNSPLHF.

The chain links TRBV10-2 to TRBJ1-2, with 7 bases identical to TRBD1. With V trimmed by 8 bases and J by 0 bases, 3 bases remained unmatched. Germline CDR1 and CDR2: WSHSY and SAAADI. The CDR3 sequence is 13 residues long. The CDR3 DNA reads TGCGCCAGCGGGACAGACTCTAACTATGGCTACACCTTC. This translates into CASGTDSNYGYTF.

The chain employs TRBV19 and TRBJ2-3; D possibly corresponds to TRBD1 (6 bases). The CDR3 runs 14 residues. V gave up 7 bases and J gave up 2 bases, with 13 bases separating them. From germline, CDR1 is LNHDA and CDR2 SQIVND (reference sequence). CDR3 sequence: CASKVTGSTDTQYF. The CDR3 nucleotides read TGTGCCAGTAAGGTGACAGGCTCCACAGATACGCAGTATTTT. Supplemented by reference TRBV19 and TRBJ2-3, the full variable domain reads DGGITQSPKYLFRKEGQNVTLSCEQNLNHDAMYWYRQDPGQGLRLIYYSQIVNDFQKGDIAEGYSVSREKKESFPLTVTSAQKNPTAFYLCASKVTGSTDTQYFGPGTRLTVL.

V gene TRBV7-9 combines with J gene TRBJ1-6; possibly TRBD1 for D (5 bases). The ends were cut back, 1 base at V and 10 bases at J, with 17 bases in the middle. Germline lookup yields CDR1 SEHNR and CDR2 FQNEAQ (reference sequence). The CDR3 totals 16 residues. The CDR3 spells CASSLGRGVGGSPLHF. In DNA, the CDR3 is TGTGCCAGCAGCTTAGGCCGGGGGGTAGGCGGATCACCCCTCCACTTT.

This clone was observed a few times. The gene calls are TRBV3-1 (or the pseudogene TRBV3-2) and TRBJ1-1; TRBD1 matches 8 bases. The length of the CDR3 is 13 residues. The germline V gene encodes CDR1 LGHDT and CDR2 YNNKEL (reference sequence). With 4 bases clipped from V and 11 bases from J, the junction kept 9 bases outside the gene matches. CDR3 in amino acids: CASSPTGQGLAFF. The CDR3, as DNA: TGTGCCAGCAGCCCTACCGGACAGGGTTTGGCTTTCTTT.

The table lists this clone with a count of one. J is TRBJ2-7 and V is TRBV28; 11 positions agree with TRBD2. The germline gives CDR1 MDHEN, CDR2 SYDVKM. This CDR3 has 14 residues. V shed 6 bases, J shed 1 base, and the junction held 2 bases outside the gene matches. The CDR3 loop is CASRGLADSYEQYF. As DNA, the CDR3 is TGTGCCAGCAGGGGACTAGCGGATTCCTACGAGCAGTACTTC. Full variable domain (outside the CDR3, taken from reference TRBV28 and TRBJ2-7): DVKVTQSSRYLVKRTGEKVFLECVQDMDHENMFWYRQDPGLGLRLIYFSYDVKMKEKGDIPEGYSVSREKKERFSLILESASTNQTSMYLCASRGLADSYEQYFGPGTRLTVT.

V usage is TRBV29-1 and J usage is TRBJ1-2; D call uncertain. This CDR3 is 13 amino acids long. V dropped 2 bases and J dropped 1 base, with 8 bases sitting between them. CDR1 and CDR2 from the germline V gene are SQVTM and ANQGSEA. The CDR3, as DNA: TGCAGCGTTGAACAGGTTATTAACTATGGCTACACCTTC. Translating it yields CSVEQVINYGYTF.

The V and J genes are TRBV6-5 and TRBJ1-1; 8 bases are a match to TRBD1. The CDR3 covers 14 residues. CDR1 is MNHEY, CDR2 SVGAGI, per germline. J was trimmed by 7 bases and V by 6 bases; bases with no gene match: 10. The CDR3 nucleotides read TGTGCCAGCAGAACGGACAGGGTGAACGGTGAAGCTTTCTTT. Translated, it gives CASRTDRVNGEAFF.

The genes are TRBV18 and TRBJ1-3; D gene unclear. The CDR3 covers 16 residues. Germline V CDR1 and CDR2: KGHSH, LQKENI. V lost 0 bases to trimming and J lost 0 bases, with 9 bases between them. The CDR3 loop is CASSPPGSFSGNTIYF. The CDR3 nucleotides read TGTGCCAGCTCACCACCGGGCAGCTTCTCTGGAAACACCATATATTTT. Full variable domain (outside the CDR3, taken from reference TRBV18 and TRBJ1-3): NAGVMQNPRHLVRRRGQEARLRCSPMKGHSHVYWYRQLPEEGLKFMVYLQKENIIDESGMPKERFSAEFPKEGPSILRIQQVVRGDSAAYFCASSPPGSFSGNTIYFGEGSWLTVV.

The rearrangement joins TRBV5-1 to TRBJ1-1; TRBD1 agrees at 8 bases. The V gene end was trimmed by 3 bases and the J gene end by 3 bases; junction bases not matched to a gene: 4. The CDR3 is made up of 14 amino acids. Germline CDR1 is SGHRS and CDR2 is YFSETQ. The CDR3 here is CASSSGGKDTEAFF. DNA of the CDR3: TGCGCCAGCAGCTCAGGGGGCAAGGACACTGAAGCTTTCTTT.

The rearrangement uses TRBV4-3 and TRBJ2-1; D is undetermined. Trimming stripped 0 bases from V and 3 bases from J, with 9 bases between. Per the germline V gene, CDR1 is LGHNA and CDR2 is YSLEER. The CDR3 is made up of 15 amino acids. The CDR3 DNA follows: TGCGCCAGCAGCCAAGATACGGCTAGCTACAATGAGCAGTTCTTC. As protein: CASSQDTASYNEQFF.

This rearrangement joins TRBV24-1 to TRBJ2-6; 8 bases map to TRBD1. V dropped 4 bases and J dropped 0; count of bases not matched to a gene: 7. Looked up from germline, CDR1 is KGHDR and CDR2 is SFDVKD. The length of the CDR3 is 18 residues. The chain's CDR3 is CATSDHGTGGSGANVLTF. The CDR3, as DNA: TGTGCCACCAGTGACCACGGGACAGGCGGCTCTGGGGCCAACGTCCTGACTTTC.

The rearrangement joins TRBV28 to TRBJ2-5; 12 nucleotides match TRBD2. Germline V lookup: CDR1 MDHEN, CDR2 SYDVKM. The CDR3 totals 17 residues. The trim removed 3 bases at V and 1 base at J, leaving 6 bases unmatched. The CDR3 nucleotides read TGTGCCAGCAGTTTCCTAGCGGGAGGGCCGAGCCAAGAGACCCAGTACTTC. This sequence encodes CASSFLAGGPSQETQYF.

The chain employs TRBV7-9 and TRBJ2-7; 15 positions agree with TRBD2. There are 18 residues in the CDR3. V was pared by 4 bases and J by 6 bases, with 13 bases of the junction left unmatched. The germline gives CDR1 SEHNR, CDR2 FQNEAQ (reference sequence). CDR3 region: CASSCHPGLAGGRGEQYF. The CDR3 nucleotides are TGTGCCAGCAGCTGCCACCCGGGACTAGCGGGAGGTAGAGGCGAGCAGTACTTC.

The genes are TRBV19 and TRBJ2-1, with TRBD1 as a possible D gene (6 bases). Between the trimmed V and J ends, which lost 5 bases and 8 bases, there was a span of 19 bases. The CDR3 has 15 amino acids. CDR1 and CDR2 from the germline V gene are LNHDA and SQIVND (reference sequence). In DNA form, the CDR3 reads TGTGCCAGTAGTTCTTCCGGGACACCTGTCTATGAGCAGTTCTTC. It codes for CASSSSGTPVYEQFF. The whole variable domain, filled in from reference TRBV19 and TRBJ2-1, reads DGGITQSPKYLFRKEGQNVTLSCEQNLNHDAMYWYRQDPGQGLRLIYYSQIVNDFQKGDIAEGYSVSREKKESFPLTVTSAQKNPTAFYLCASSSSGTPVYEQFFGPGTRLTVL.

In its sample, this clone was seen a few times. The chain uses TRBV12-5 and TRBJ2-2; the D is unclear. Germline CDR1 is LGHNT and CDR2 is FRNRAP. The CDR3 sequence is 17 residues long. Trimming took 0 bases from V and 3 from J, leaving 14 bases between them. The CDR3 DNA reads TGTGCTAGTGGTTTGGTACTTCTGCGCCCACACACCGGGGAGCTGTTTTTT. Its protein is CASGLVLLRPHTGELFF.

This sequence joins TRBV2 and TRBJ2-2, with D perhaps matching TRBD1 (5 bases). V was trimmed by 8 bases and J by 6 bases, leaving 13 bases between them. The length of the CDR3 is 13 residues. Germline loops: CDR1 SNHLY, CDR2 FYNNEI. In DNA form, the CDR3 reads TGTGCCAGCGCAAATCAGGGCTCCGGGGAGCTGTTTTTT. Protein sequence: CASANQGSGELFF.